This TCR beta chain was recorded in a study of blood T cell repertoires in COVID-19. Participant reports of clinical history set cohort assignment. The method was immunoSEQ multiplex PCR; TCRdb's version includes in-frame clones alone and lacks a portion of them. This sample has 250,000 to 300,000 clones, with 88% found just once. Per the germline V gene, CDR1 is SGHKS and CDR2 is YYEKEE (reference sequence). V shed 2 bases and J shed 2 bases, with 12 bases lying between them. This CDR3 is 15 amino acids long. The TCR was taken from a woman in her 30s who had recovered from COVID-19. V and J are TRBV5-5 and TRBJ2-3; the D gene is possibly TRBD1 (5 bases). Sequencing was done on a sample of PBMCs or T cells enriched from blood (not recorded which). The CDR3 here is CASSLLGRPTDTQYF. The DNA of the CDR3 is TGTGCCAGCAGCTTACTGGGGCGGCCCACAGATACGCAGTATTTT.